This passage covers 11 T cell receptor beta chains from one sample sequenced in a study of Graves' ophthalmopathy and Graves' hyperthyroidism. Amplification from RNA transcripts yielded the TCR beta CDR3 regions. HTBI primers served in a first-round RT-PCR, which a second-round multiplex PCR followed. Via MiXCR, TCRdb re-called the multiplex PCR reads, giving one row per CDR3 protein. The sample lists 300,000 to 350,000 distinct CDR3 sequences, about 17% seen once, with roughly an eighth in the top ten. Sequenced material: peripheral blood. These receptors originate from an adult man with Graves' ophthalmopathy.

The J gene is TRBJ1-2, the V gene TRBV7-9, with TRBD1 as a possible D gene (5 bases). Looked up from germline, CDR1 is SEHNR and CDR2 is FQNEAQ (reference sequence). V dropped 3 bases and J dropped 8 bases, with 10 bases sitting between them. The CDR3 covers 12 residues. DNA of the CDR3: TGTGCCAGCAGCTTGGAGGACATCGGCTACACCTTC. It codes for CASSLEDIGYTF.

This clonotype was recorded many times. The gene calls are TRBV11-2 and TRBJ1-1, with D maybe TRBD1 (5 bases). In germline, CDR1 is SGHAT, CDR2 FQNNGV. Deletions cut 2 bases from V and 0 bases from J, with 10 bases between. This CDR3 comprises 15 residues. CDR3 nucleotides: TGTGCCAGCAGCTTAAGACAGCCTTTGAACACTGAAGCTTTCTTT. Translating gives CASSLRQPLNTEAFF.

This clonotype was found many times. This chain joins TRBV2 and TRBJ2-2; D gene ambiguous. The CDR3 totals 14 residues. V shed 8 bases and J shed 6 bases, with 16 bases lying between them. Looked up from germline, CDR1 is SNHLY and CDR2 is FYNNEI. The chain's CDR3 is CASLWGSGAGELFF. The CDR3 coding sequence is TGTGCCAGCTTATGGGGTTCGGGTGCCGGGGAGCTGTTTTTT.

This chain connects TRBV27 to TRBJ1-1; TRBD1 matches 7 bases. The CDR3 has 15 residues. Germline V gene lookup returns CDR1 MNHEY and CDR2 SMNVEV (reference sequence). Germline trimming cut 4 bases from V and 4 bases from J; bases unmatched to any gene: 9. CDR3 in amino acids: CASSSWTGSGTEAFF. DNA of the CDR3: TGTGCCAGCAGTTCGTGGACAGGATCAGGCACTGAAGCTTTCTTT.

This clonotype was recorded many times. This chain connects TRBV2 to TRBJ1-5, with D possibly TRBD1 on 5 matching bases. Germline loops: CDR1 SNHLY, CDR2 FYNNEI. This CDR3 spans 14 amino acids. Between the trimmed V and J ends, which lost 1 base and 10 bases, there was a span of 14 bases. This CDR3 is CASSEDRGISPQHF. As DNA, the CDR3 is TGTGCCAGCAGTGAAGATAGGGGAATCAGCCCCCAGCATTTT.

There are many counts of this clonotype. V gene TRBV7-2 combines with J gene TRBJ1-2; 9 nucleotides agree with TRBD1. From germline, CDR1 is SGHTA and CDR2 FQGNSA. The CDR3 is 15 residues long. After removal of 5 bases from V and 3 bases from J, the junction contained 7 bases not matched to a gene. This chain's CDR3 is CASSPGQGIDYGYTF. The CDR3 DNA reads TGTGCCAGCAGCCCCGGACAGGGGATAGACTATGGCTACACCTTC.

V usage is TRBV28 and J usage is TRBJ2-5; the D gene is possibly TRBD2 (6 bases). The germline CDR1 and CDR2 sequences are MDHEN and SYDVKM. This CDR3 is built from 15 residues. V was shortened by 8 bases and J by 4 bases, with 20 bases between the two germline ends. The CDR3 protein is CASSSAAGLGETQYF. CDR3 nucleotide sequence: TGTGCCAGCTCCTCCGCCGCGGGGCTCGGAGAGACCCAGTACTTC.

In this sample, this clonotype turned up a few times. A much larger clone is a single base away; this may be a read error. This CDR3 is missing its conserved last phenylalanine or tryptophan, likely due to a read error. The rearrangement uses TRBV6-2 or TRBV6-3 and TRBJ1-1, with a weak D call TRBD1 (5 bases). V was trimmed by 6 bases and J by 4 bases, leaving 15 bases between them. This CDR3 has 14 residues. Germline lookup yields CDR1 MNHEY and CDR2 SVGEGT. The CDR3 sequence: CASSTGGGSTEAFL. The CDR3 DNA sequence: TGTGCCAGCAGCACAGGTGGGGGTAGCACTGAAGCTTTCTTG.

This clonotype has at least ten counts. The rearrangement uses TRBV19 and TRBJ1-5; 7 bases agree with TRBD1. Germline V gene lookup returns CDR1 LNHDA and CDR2 SQIVND (reference sequence). There are 13 residues in the CDR3. V was pared by 3 bases and J by 11 bases, with 7 bases of the junction left unmatched. CDR3 bases: TGTGCCAGTAGTATGGCCAGGGGGACTGCCCAGCATTTT. The encoded protein is CASSMARGTAQHF.

The sample holds many counts of this clonotype. This chain uses TRBV6-4 with TRBJ1-6; TRBD1 is a possible D gene (5 bases). The germline CDR1 and CDR2 sequences are MRHNA and SNTAGT. V gave up 8 bases and J gave up 7 bases, with 15 bases separating them. This CDR3 has 14 amino acids. Here the CDR3 reads CASSKTEKNSPLHF. The CDR3 bases are TGTGCCAGCTCCAAGACAGAAAAAAATTCACCCCTCCACTTT.

In this sample, this clonotype turned up many times. The chain joins TRBV19 to TRBJ2-2; TRBD1 agrees at 12 bases. V was pared by 3 bases and J by 4 bases, with 3 bases of the junction left unmatched. The germline V gene encodes CDR1 LNHDA and CDR2 SQIVND (reference sequence). The CDR3 is 16 residues long. The CDR3 spells CASSMAGQGATGELFF. The DNA for the CDR3 is TGTGCCAGTAGTATGGCGGGACAGGGGGCCACCGGGGAGCTGTTTTTT. Using reference TRBV19 and TRBJ2-2 for the parts outside the CDR3, the full variable domain is DGGITQSPKYLFRKEGQNVTLSCEQNLNHDAMYWYRQDPGQGLRLIYYSQIVNDFQKGDIAEGYSVSREKKESFPLTVTSAQKNPTAFYLCASSMAGQGATGELFFGEGSRLTVL.